The clone carrying this TCR beta chain was counted between two and nine times. Its antigen is not known. The data belong to a study of T-cell memory formation after mild COVID-19. Overall study findings and caveats: Clones shrinking from day 15 to 85 showed even CD4/CD8 mixes; later expanders tilted CD4+. What remained unconfirmed was the SARS-CoV-2 specificity of second-wave clones peaking on day 37. Contracting CD4+ clones sat mainly in CM and EM; CD8+ in EMRA.

This CDR3 has 12 amino acids. Germline loops: CDR1 SGHRS, CDR2 YFSETQ. V was cut by 4 bases and J by 5 bases, with 9 bases left in between. 5'RACE with constant-segment primers yielded barcoded, UMI-tagged TCR alpha and TCR beta cDNA libraries. TCRdb fed the 5' RACE reads into MiXCR, producing one record per CDR3 protein. The table shows more than 300,000 distinct CDR3 sequences, with about 20% occurring only once. V gene TRBV5-1 combines with J gene TRBJ2-5; TRBD2 is a possible D gene (5 bases). Sequencing used PBMCs or a T cell subset sorted from them (not recorded which). The sequence derives from a man aged 18 to 35 who had mild COVID-19 (a few samples of this study predate the infection). Cell type and time point are not known. CDR3 nucleotide sequence: TGCGCCAGCAGCATGAGGGTTGAGACCCAGTACTTC. The encoded protein is CASSMRVETQYF.